Given below is one TCR beta chain in context. Its antigen remains unknown. The table came from immunoSEQ multiplex PCR; TCRdb's copy has only in-frame clones and leaves some out. This table holds around 100,000 clones, about nine tenths found once. The data are from a study of graft-versus-host responses after intestinal transplantation. Study at large: Multivisceral, liver-intestinal, or isolated intestinal grafts were transplanted into recipients. Anti-thymocyte globulin induction preceded three to four years of tacrolimus and steroid maintenance in all recipients.

Notes on the study in general: Recipient marrow harbored GvH clones, some of which surfaced first in ileum or blood. Peak GvH clone levels in circulation were associated with early post-transplant HvG declines.

Between the trimmed V and J ends, which lost 2 bases and 4 bases, there was a span of 10 bases. The germline gives CDR1 SGHNT, CDR2 YYREEE (reference sequence). This CDR3 has 15 amino acids. The gene calls are TRBV5-4 and TRBJ2-6; TRBD1 is a possible D gene (5 bases). This clonotype originated in a human donor who was the organ donor for an intestinal transplant. Sample: unstimulated CD4+ T cells sorted from spleen or lymph node cells, taken before transplant. The CDR3 DNA is TGTGCCAGCAGCTTTCATGGGGCGGGGGCCAACGTCCTGACTTTC. This gives the protein CASSFHGAGANVLTF.